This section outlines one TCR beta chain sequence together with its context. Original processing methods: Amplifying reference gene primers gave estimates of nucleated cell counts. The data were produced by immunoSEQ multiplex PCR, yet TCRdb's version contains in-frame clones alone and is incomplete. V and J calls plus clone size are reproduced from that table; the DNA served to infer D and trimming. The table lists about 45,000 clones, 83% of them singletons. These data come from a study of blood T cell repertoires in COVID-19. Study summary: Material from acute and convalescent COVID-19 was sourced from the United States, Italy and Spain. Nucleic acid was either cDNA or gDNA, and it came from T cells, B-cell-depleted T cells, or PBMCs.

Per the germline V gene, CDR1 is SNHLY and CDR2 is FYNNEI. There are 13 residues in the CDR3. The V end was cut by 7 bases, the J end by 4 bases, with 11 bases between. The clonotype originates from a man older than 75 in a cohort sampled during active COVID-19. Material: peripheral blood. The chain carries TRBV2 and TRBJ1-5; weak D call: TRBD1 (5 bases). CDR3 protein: CASTAEGNQPQHF. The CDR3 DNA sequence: TGTGCCAGCACCGCGGAGGGGAATCAGCCCCAGCATTTT. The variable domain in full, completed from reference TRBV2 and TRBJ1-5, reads EPEVTQTPSHQVTQMGQEVILRCVPISNHLYFYWYRQILGQKVEFLVSFYNNEISEKSEIFDDQFSVERPDGSNFTLKIRSTKLEDSAMYFCASTAEGNQPQHFGDGTRLSIL.